The 2 T cell receptor beta chains reported below all come from one sample, sequenced in a study of control samples from healthy donors and cancer patients. Here immunoSEQ multiplex PCR was the method, and the copy in TCRdb shows in-frame clones only, minus some. The table shows 150,000 to 200,000 clones, with 90% to 95% occurring only once. The sequenced sample was blood. These receptor sequences come from a woman aged 40 to 49 in good health.

The chain joins TRBV21-1 to TRBJ1-5; the table gives TRBD1 as D, unverified against the DNA. TRBV21-1 is tagged as a pseudogene. This CDR3 spans 15 amino acids. The DNA of the CDR3 is TGTGCCAGCAGCGTAACAGGGGTGAGGGATCAGCCCCAGCATTTT. This codes for CASSVTGVRDQPQHF.

This clone was counted once. The rearrangement links TRBV2 to TRBJ1-1, with 7 bases that match TRBD1. The CDR3 consists of 14 residues. Germline V lookup: CDR1 SNHLY, CDR2 FYNNEI. J gave up 1 base and V 6 bases, and 5 bases lay outside the gene matches. CDR3 bases: TGTGCCAGCAGGAGGGACAGATCGAACACTGAAGCTTTCTTT. Its protein product is CASRRDRSNTEAFF.